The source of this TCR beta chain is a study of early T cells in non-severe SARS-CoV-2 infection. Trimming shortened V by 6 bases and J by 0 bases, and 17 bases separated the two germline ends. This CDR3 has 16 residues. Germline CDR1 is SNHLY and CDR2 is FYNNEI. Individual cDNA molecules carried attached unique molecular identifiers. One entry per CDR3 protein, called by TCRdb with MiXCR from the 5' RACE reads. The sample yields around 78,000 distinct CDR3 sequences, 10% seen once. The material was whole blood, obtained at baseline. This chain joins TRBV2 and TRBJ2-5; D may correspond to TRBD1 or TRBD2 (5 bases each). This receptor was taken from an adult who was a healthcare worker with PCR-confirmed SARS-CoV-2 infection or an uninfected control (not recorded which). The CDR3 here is CASRKRFGADQETQYF. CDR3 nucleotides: TGTGCCAGCAGAAAGAGGTTCGGGGCAGACCAAGAGACCCAGTACTTC.